The 10 T cell receptor beta chains in this list originate from one sample, sequenced in a study of OX40 agonist ivuxolimab in advanced cancers. Libraries were prepared by immunoSEQ multiplex PCR; TCRdb keeps only in-frame clonotypes and omits some of them. The data show 40,000 or so clones, 88% seen once. This specimen consisted of CD4+ or CD8+ T cells sorted from blood, obtained in a trial of the OX40 agonist ivuxolimab. The source is an adult with an advanced solid tumor such as melanoma, head and neck, liver or kidney cancer.

The rearrangement links TRBV15 to TRBJ2-1; tentatively, D is TRBD2 (6 bases). This CDR3 comprises 15 residues. Germline lookup yields CDR1 LNHNV and CDR2 YYDKDF (reference sequence). Trimming stripped 4 bases from V and 1 base from J, with 11 bases between. CDR3 sequence: CATSKRGGSYNEQFF. The CDR3 region has the DNA TGTGCCACCAGCAAGAGAGGAGGGTCCTACAATGAGCAGTTCTTC.

The J gene is TRBJ1-1, the V gene TRBV7-6; no firm D call. The CDR3 length is 13 residues. The germline gives CDR1 SGHVS, CDR2 FNYEAQ. V lost 8 bases and J lost 1, with 11 bases in between. The CDR3 sequence: CASGGKGNTEAFF. For the CDR3, the DNA is TGTGCCAGCGGAGGAAAGGGGAACACTGAAGCTTTCTTT.

The chain uses TRBV28 and TRBJ1-2; D is undetermined. Germline assignment: CDR1 MDHEN and CDR2 SYDVKM. Trimming took 2 bases from V and 8 from J, leaving 9 bases between them. The CDR3 is made up of 12 amino acids. This chain's CDR3 is CASSLRVGGYTF. CDR3 in DNA: TGTGCCAGCAGTTTAAGGGTTGGAGGCTACACCTTC.

This chain connects TRBV7-2 to TRBJ1-1; TRBD1 might be the D (6 bases). Trimming took off 0 bases at V and 4 bases at J, with 12 bases between the two ends. CDR1 and CDR2 (germline): SGHTA, FQGNSA. CDR3 length equals 15 residues. The CDR3 protein is CASSLARTASTEAFF. The CDR3 nucleotides are TGTGCCAGCAGCTTAGCTCGGACAGCGTCCACTGAAGCTTTCTTT.

This sequence joins TRBV25-1 and TRBJ2-2; 8 nucleotides line up with TRBD1. This CDR3 contains 12 residues. The V gene's germline CDR1 is MGHDK and CDR2 SYGVNS. The ends lost 8 bases at V and 6 bases at J; junction bases unmatched: 2. The CDR3 sequence: CASDRGAGELFF. The CDR3 region has the DNA TGTGCCAGCGACAGGGGCGCCGGGGAGCTGTTTTTT.

The J gene is TRBJ1-1, the V gene TRBV5-8; no clear D gene. Germline V gene data show CDR1 as SGHTS and CDR2 as YDEGEE. With 1 base removed from V and 7 bases from J, the gap between germline ends came to 20 bases. This CDR3 is 16 amino acids long. Here the CDR3 DNA reads TGTGCCAGCAGCTTGAGGCCGGGAGAATGGCGTGGTGAAGCTTTCTTT. Protein sequence: CASSLRPGEWRGEAFF.

This chain links TRBV6-5 with TRBJ2-3, with D possibly being TRBD2 (5 bases). V was cut by 6 bases and J by 1 base, with 11 bases left in between. The germline gives CDR1 MNHEY, CDR2 SVGAGI. CDR3 size: 14 residues. The CDR3 DNA follows: TGTGCCAGCAGCGGGCCCGGGGGCACAGATACGCAGTATTTT. It is translated as CASSGPGGTDTQYF.

The J gene is TRBJ1-5, the V gene TRBV27, with 7 nucleotides matching TRBD1. CDR3 length equals 20 residues. Germline loops: CDR1 MNHEY, CDR2 SMNVEV (reference sequence). Trimming cost V 2 bases and J 0 bases; bases outside gene matches: 16. The CDR3 DNA is TGTGCCAGCAGTTTACAGTGGAGGGGGCGGAGGGGAGATAGCAATCAGCCCCAGCATTTT. This gives the protein CASSLQWRGRRGDSNQPQHF.

This chain connects TRBV9 to TRBJ1-4, with D possibly being TRBD1 (5 bases). The V gene lost 3 bases and the J gene lost 3 bases, with 21 bases spanning the gap. The CDR3 loop spans 18 amino acids. Germline V gives CDR1 SGDLS, CDR2 YYNGEE. The DNA for the CDR3 is TGTGCCAGCAGCGCTACCGGCAGGGTCGAGATAGCTAATGAAAAACTGTTTTTT. It codes for CASSATGRVEIANEKLFF.

The gene calls are TRBV19 and TRBJ1-5; 7 bases line up with TRBD1. Germline V lookup: CDR1 LNHDA, CDR2 SQIVND (reference sequence). The CDR3 spans 14 residues. The J segment lost 2 bases and the V segment lost 7 bases, leaving 5 bases of the junction unmatched. DNA for the CDR3: TGTGCCAGTAACCGCGGGACAGGCAATCAGCCCCAGCATTTT. Amino acids: CASNRGTGNQPQHF.